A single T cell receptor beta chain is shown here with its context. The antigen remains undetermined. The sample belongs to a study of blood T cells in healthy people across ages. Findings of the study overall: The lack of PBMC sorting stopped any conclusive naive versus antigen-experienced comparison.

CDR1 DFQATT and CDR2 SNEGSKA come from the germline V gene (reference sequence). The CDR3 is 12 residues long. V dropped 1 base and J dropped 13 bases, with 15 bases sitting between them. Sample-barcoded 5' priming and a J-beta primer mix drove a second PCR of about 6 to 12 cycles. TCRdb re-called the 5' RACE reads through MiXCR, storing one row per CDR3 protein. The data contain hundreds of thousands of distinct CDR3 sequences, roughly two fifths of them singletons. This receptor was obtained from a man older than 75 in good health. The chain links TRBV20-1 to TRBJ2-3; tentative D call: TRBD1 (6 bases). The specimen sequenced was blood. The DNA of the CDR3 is TGCAGTGCTAGAGCCCATGCAGGGGACAAGTATTTT. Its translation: CSARAHAGDKYF.